This T cell receptor (beta chain) is drawn from a study of blood T cell repertoires in COVID-19. Study-level background: The samples span acute and convalescent COVID-19 from the United States, Italy and Spain. Nucleic acid was either cDNA or gDNA, and it came from T cells, B-cell-depleted T cells, or PBMCs.

Under the authors' procedure: Cell counts per sample came from amplifying reference gene primers. This table comes from immunoSEQ multiplex PCR, and its TCRdb copy is limited to in-frame clones, with some not included. D and trimming were read from the DNA, whereas the V and J calls and clone size are those reported in that table. The table lists 120,000 to 150,000 clones, 75% to 90% of them singletons. CDR3 length: 16 amino acids. Germline CDR1 and CDR2: SGHNT and YYREEE (reference sequence). The V and J ends lost 0 bases and 3 bases, in that order; junction bases with no gene match: 4. The sequence derives from a man aged 50 or older who had recovered from COVID-19. Sequencing used peripheral blood. V is TRBV5-4 and J is TRBJ1-5; TRBD1 agrees at 9 bases. The CDR3 reads CASSLEQGADNQPQHF. In DNA, the CDR3 is TGTGCCAGCAGCTTGGAACAGGGGGCGGACAATCAGCCCCAGCATTTT. The variable domain in full, completed from reference TRBV5-4 and TRBJ1-5, reads ETGVTQSPTHLIKTRGQQVTLRCSSQSGHNTVSWYQQALGQGPQFIFQYYREEENGRGNFPPRFSGLQFPNYSSELNVNALELDDSALYLCASSLEQGADNQPQHFGDGTRLSIL.